The TCR beta chain under discussion was sequenced for a study of CD8+CD57+ T cells in acquired aplastic anemia. In the study overall: The average for DNA from sorted CD4+ and CD8+ cells was 3.2 ug.

An expansion of CD8+CD57+ cells by flow cytometry had been shown in patients chosen for sequencing. Patients, without exception, had severe acquired aplastic anemia. Comments on this clonotype: Its antigen is still unknown.

Per the germline V gene, CDR1 is SQVTM and CDR2 is ANQGSEA. The CDR3 loop spans 17 amino acids. The V segment lost 1 base and the J segment 6 bases; nucleotides outside the gene matches: 11. Profiling of TCR beta VDJ combinations and CDR3 sequences used genomic DNA as template. TCRdb redid the calling of the reads with MiXCR, one entry per CDR3 protein. The sample lists 150,000 or so distinct CDR3 sequences, around half occurring once. General study results and limits: Controls did not differ significantly from patients in CD8+ Simpson's diversity. Overlap between patients and controls comprised about 28 CD8+ CDR3 sequences.

J is TRBJ1-6 and V is TRBV29-1, with 8 bases fitting TRBD1. The source material was sorted CD4+, CD8+, or CD8+CD57+ T cells (not recorded which) from PBMCs. The sequence was obtained from a human donor with aplastic anemia. In DNA, the CDR3 is TGCAGCGTTGAAGCTGGACAGGGAGTTTCAAGTAATTCACCCCTCCACTTT. Translating gives CSVEAGQGVSSNSPLHF. Drawing the rest from reference TRBV29-1 and TRBJ1-6, the complete variable domain is SAVISQKPSRDICQRGTSLTIQCQVDSQVTMMFWYRQQPGQSLTLIATANQGSEATYESGFVIDKFPISRPNLTFSTLTVSNMSPEDSSIYLCSVEAGQGVSSNSPLHFGNGTRLTVT.